Shown below are 28 T cell receptor beta chains from a single sample sequenced in a study of blood T cell repertoires in COVID-19. The repertoire was sequenced with immunoSEQ multiplex PCR; TCRdb's copy has only in-frame clones and lacks some. This sample yields around 400,000 clones, of which roughly 91% are seen a single time; less than 2% belongs to the top ten. Sequenced material: PBMCs or T cells enriched from blood (not recorded which). The receptor set was obtained from a woman under 40 who had recovered from COVID-19.

The V call is TRBV24-1, the J call TRBJ1-2; D may be TRBD1 (6 bases). V lost 1 base and J lost 7, with 15 bases in between. Germline V gene sequence: CDR1 KGHDR, CDR2 SFDVKD. The CDR3 totals 15 residues. The CDR3 sequence: CATSDFALGARGYTF. The CDR3, as DNA: TGTGCCACCAGTGATTTTGCATTGGGGGCCCGTGGCTACACCTTC.

V is TRBV3-1 (or the pseudogene TRBV3-2) and J is TRBJ2-7; D may be TRBD1 (5 bases). Germline CDR1 is LGHDT and CDR2 is YNNKEL (reference sequence). The length of the CDR3 is 13 residues. V was shortened by 0 bases and J by 6 bases, with 9 bases between the two germline ends. The DNA for the CDR3 is TGTGCCAGCAGCCAAGATAGAAGGGGCGAGCAGTACTTC. Encoded protein: CASSQDRRGEQYF.

This rearrangement joins TRBV9 to TRBJ1-3, with TRBD1 matching over 7 bases. Germline-derived CDR1 and CDR2 are SGDLS and YYNGEE. J lost 1 base, V lost 4 bases, and 5 bases had no gene match. The CDR3 consists of 15 residues. CDR3 region: CASSFQGVSGNTIYF. CDR3 bases: TGTGCCAGCAGCTTTCAGGGGGTGTCTGGAAACACCATATATTTT.

The chain couples TRBV28 to TRBJ2-7, with TRBD1 identical over 7 bases. The junction had 13 bases not matched to a gene; V was cut back by 5 bases and J by 0 bases. The CDR3 is 17 residues long. Germline V gene lookup returns CDR1 MDHEN and CDR2 SYDVKM. CDR3 loop: CASSRLEGASDSYEQYF. The CDR3 nucleotides are TGTGCCAGCAGTCGCTTAGAGGGGGCGAGCGACTCCTACGAGCAGTACTTC.

DNA for the CDR3: TGTGCCAGTAACCCAAGCGGGAGTAGGGCAGATACGCAGTATTTT. Translation: CASNPSGSRADTQYF. The chain is built from TRBV19 and TRBJ2-3; 8 nucleotides line up with TRBD2. The CDR3 is 15 residues long. Germline CDR1 reads LNHDA; CDR2 reads SQIVND (reference sequence). Trimming removed 7 bases from V and 4 bases from J; junction bases left unmatched: 10.

This clone was recorded once. Other nucleotide sequences in the sample specify the same CDR3. V is TRBV7-2 and J is TRBJ1-5; 7 bases are shared with TRBD1. There are 14 residues in the CDR3. V lost 3 bases and J lost 6; bases outside the gene matches: 5. Germline-derived CDR1 and CDR2 are SGHTA and FQGNSA. The CDR3 nucleotides read TGTGCCAGCAGCTTGGGTCAGGGGGGTCAGCCCCAGCATTTT. This translates into CASSLGQGGQPQHF.

J is TRBJ2-7 and V is TRBV15; D perhaps matches TRBD2 (6 bases). V dropped 2 bases and J dropped 3 bases, with 11 bases sitting between them. This CDR3 spans 14 amino acids. The germline CDR1 and CDR2 sequences are LNHNV and YYDKDF (reference sequence). The CDR3 loop is CATSRWQEGYEQYF. The CDR3 DNA follows: TGTGCCACCAGCAGATGGCAGGAGGGCTACGAGCAGTACTTC.

The chain carries TRBV18 and TRBJ1-1, with D possibly matching TRBD1 (5 bases). The CDR3 sequence is 12 residues long. Germline CDR1 KGHSH, CDR2 LQKENI. Trimming took 5 bases from V and 7 from J, leaving 11 bases between them. The CDR3 protein is CASSSQQVEAFF. Here the CDR3 DNA reads TGTGCCAGCTCATCGCAACAGGTTGAAGCTTTCTTT.

V usage is TRBV7-2 and J usage is TRBJ1-3; D is unresolved. Trimming took off 5 bases at V and 7 bases at J, with 9 bases between the two ends. CDR3 length equals 12 residues. CDR1 SGHTA and CDR2 FQGNSA come from the germline V gene. The CDR3 nucleotides are TGTGCCAGCAGCCCCCCGTCGAACACCATATATTTT. It codes for CASSPPSNTIYF.

V is TRBV12-2 and J is TRBJ2-1; TRBD1 is the table's D call, not checked against the DNA. TRBV12-2 is a listed pseudogene. The CDR3 is 10 residues long. The CDR3 coding sequence is TGTGCAAGTCGCTCAAACAAAAAGTTCTTC. Amino acid sequence: CASRSNKKFF.

CDR3 sequence reads: CATSRDVGGETQYF. The CDR3 DNA reads TGTGCCACCAGCAGAGATGTGGGGGGGGAGACCCAGTACTTC. This chain uses TRBV15 with TRBJ2-5; the match to TRBD2 covers 7 bases. CDR1 is LNHNV, CDR2 YYDKDF, per germline (reference sequence). The trim removed 0 bases at V and 5 bases at J, leaving 3 bases unmatched. The CDR3 sequence is 14 residues long.

The chain employs TRBV19 and TRBJ1-3, with D unclear. Per the germline V gene, CDR1 is LNHDA and CDR2 is SQIVND (reference sequence). V dropped 8 bases and J dropped 3 bases, with 14 bases sitting between them. The CDR3 contains 14 residues. CDR3 sequence reads: CASSLLADGNTIYF. In DNA, the CDR3 is TGTGCCAGTTCGTTATTGGCGGATGGAAACACCATATATTTT.

The V call is TRBV19, the J call TRBJ1-2; 7 bases are shared with TRBD1. The CDR3 spans 15 residues. V shed 10 bases, J shed 3 bases, and the junction held 14 bases outside the gene matches. Germline CDR1 and CDR2: LNHDA and SQIVND (reference sequence). The CDR3 sequence is CATTPEGQLYYGYTF. In nucleotides, the CDR3 is TGTGCCACCACTCCCGAGGGACAGCTGTACTATGGCTACACCTTC.

This chain connects TRBV24-1 to TRBJ2-1; the D gene is possibly TRBD2 (5 bases). V shed 4 bases and J shed 0 bases, with 9 bases lying between them. Germline loops: CDR1 KGHDR, CDR2 SFDVKD. The CDR3 spans 15 residues. CDR3 loop: CATSESGTSYNEQFF. Written as DNA, the CDR3 is TGTGCCACCAGTGAGTCGGGAACCTCCTACAATGAGCAGTTCTTC.

This chain joins TRBV7-9 and TRBJ2-1, with 13 bases fitting TRBD2. Looked up from germline, CDR1 is SEHNR and CDR2 is FQNEAQ (reference sequence). There are 15 residues in the CDR3. V lost 7 bases, J lost 9 bases, and 9 bases stayed unmatched. The CDR3 loop is CASTLTSGGTSEQFF. The CDR3 region has the DNA TGTGCCAGCACCCTGACTAGCGGGGGGACGAGTGAGCAGTTCTTC.

The genes are TRBV12-3 or TRBV12-4 and TRBJ1-2; a weak D match, TRBD1 (6 bases). V gave up 6 bases and J gave up 4 bases, with 12 bases separating them. The CDR3 consists of 13 residues. DNA for the CDR3: TGTGCCAGCAGACAACAGGGTCTCTATGGCTACACCTTC. Translation: CASRQQGLYGYTF.

The gene calls are TRBV7-3 and TRBJ1-2, with TRBD1 as a possible D gene (5 bases). The CDR3 totals 16 residues. Germline values: CDR1 SGHTA, CDR2 FQGTGA. Trimming stripped 1 base from V and 6 bases from J, with 18 bases between. CDR3 sequence (DNA): TGTGCCAGCAGCTTAAATAGTGTTGCGGGGGTGGATGGCTACACCTTC. It specifies CASSLNSVAGVDGYTF.

This clone is a singleton in its sample. The same CDR3 can be traced to other DNA sequences in this sample. The chain recombines TRBV5-1 with TRBJ1-1; TRBD1 matches at 9 bases. The length of the CDR3 is 15 residues. Germline lookup yields CDR1 SGHRS and CDR2 YFSETQ. V was clipped by 4 bases and J by 1 base; unmatched bases: 5. In DNA, the CDR3 is TGCGCCAGCAGCCTGACAGGGGGAGGGAACACTGAAGCTTTCTTT. Its protein product is CASSLTGGGNTEAFF.

V usage is TRBV29-1 and J usage is TRBJ1-2, with 7 bases fitting TRBD1. The CDR3 length is 11 residues. V shed 7 bases and J 7 bases; nucleotides not matched to a gene: 6. Per the germline V gene, CDR1 is SQVTM and CDR2 is ANQGSEA. CDR3 region: CSAGAGGGYTF. CDR3 nucleotides: TGCAGCGCAGGTGCAGGGGGTGGCTACACCTTC.

The CDR3: CASSTGISPRQPQHF. CDR3 sequence (DNA): TGTGCCAGCAGTACAGGGATTAGCCCTCGGCAGCCCCAGCATTTT. The chain recombines TRBV27 with TRBJ1-5; TRBD1 is a possible D gene (6 bases). Germline V lookup: CDR1 MNHEY, CDR2 SMNVEV (reference sequence). The length of the CDR3 is 15 residues. V was shortened by 5 bases and J by 7 bases, with 18 bases between the two germline ends.

The J gene is TRBJ2-1, the V gene TRBV5-1; D is unresolved. The germline CDR1 and CDR2 sequences are SGHRS and YFSETQ. V lost 0 bases and J 3 bases, leaving 10 bases between the germline ends. The CDR3 is made up of 15 amino acids. The CDR3 coding sequence is TGCGCCAGCAGCTTGGATGGCCCTGTCTACAATGAGCAGTTCTTC. It specifies CASSLDGPVYNEQFF.

V usage is TRBV6-6 and J usage is TRBJ2-2; D gene uncertain. CDR1 is MNHNY, CDR2 SVGAGI, per germline (reference sequence). The CDR3 covers 14 residues. V shed 5 bases and J shed 8 bases, with 15 bases lying between them. For the CDR3, the DNA is TGTGCCAGCAGTAATCACCCGGAGCCGGGGGAGCTGTTTTTT. It encodes CASSNHPEPGELFF.

The chain has TRBV18 and TRBJ2-7; D unresolved. Trimming took off 4 bases at V and 4 bases at J, with 8 bases between the two ends. Germline lookup yields CDR1 KGHSH and CDR2 LQKENI. The length of the CDR3 is 12 residues. CDR3 DNA sequence: TGTGCCAGCTCACTCCTGCTATACGAGCAGTACTTC. Its translation is CASSLLLYEQYF.

This rearrangement joins TRBV5-5 to TRBJ2-7; TRBD1 aligns across 9 bases. V lost 4 bases and J lost 4; bases outside the gene matches: 15. The CDR3 consists of 17 residues. The V gene's germline CDR1 is SGHKS and CDR2 YYEKEE (reference sequence). In DNA form, the CDR3 reads TGTGCCAGCAGCAGATCGCACCGGGACAGGGTCGTTTACGAGCAGTACTTC. Residues: CASSRSHRDRVVYEQYF.

The chain combines TRBV4-1 with TRBJ2-7; 8 bases align to TRBD2. There are 13 residues in the CDR3. Trimming removed 4 bases from V and 3 bases from J; junction bases left unmatched: 2. Germline V CDR1 and CDR2: MGHRA, YSYEKL. The CDR3 loop is CASSPTSDYEQYF. Written as DNA, the CDR3 is TGCGCCAGCAGCCCGACTAGCGACTACGAGCAGTACTTC.

This chain connects TRBV6-5 to TRBJ1-5, with a possible D match to TRBD1 (6 bases). The length of the CDR3 is 15 residues. Germline V lookup: CDR1 MNHEY, CDR2 SVGAGI. Trimming took 7 bases from V and 6 from J, leaving 19 bases between them. The CDR3 nucleotides read TGTGCCAGCATACAAGGACAGAGGGTGAGTCAGCCCCAGCATTTT. Its translation: CASIQGQRVSQPQHF.

The chain couples TRBV29-1 to TRBJ2-1; D call uncertain. The V gene's germline CDR1 is SQVTM and CDR2 ANQGSEA. V lost 8 bases and J 13 bases, leaving 15 bases between the germline ends. This CDR3 is 10 amino acids long. The CDR3 loop is CSSYSSSQFF. The CDR3 DNA follows: TGCAGCAGCTACAGCAGCTCACAGTTCTTC.

The chain uses TRBV30 and TRBJ1-1; 7 bases fit TRBD1. The CDR3 contains 13 residues. CDR1 is GTSNPN, CDR2 SVGIG, per germline (reference sequence). V lost 8 bases to trimming and J lost 0 bases; unmatched junction nucleotides: 6. The CDR3 DNA reads TGTGCCAGAACAGGGGACCTGAACACTGAAGCTTTCTTT. Its protein is CARTGDLNTEAFF.